These 12 T cell receptor beta chains came from one sample sequenced in a study of OX40 agonist ivuxolimab in advanced cancers. TCRdb keeps only in-frame clones here, not all; method: immunoSEQ multiplex PCR. The sample records 15,000 to 20,000 clones, more than 60% being singletons. The sequences come from CD4+ or CD8+ T cells sorted from blood, collected in a trial of the OX40 agonist ivuxolimab. These receptors came from an adult with an advanced solid tumor such as melanoma, head and neck, liver or kidney cancer.

The chain employs TRBV25-1 and TRBJ2-1, with a possible D match to TRBD2 (5 bases). The CDR3 extends over 18 amino acids. V was trimmed by 1 base and J by 0 bases, leaving 16 bases between them. From germline, CDR1 is MGHDK and CDR2 SYGVNS. Written as DNA, the CDR3 is TGTGCCAGCAGTGAATTTGGGATAGGAGGAATCTCCTACAATGAGCAGTTCTTC. This sequence encodes CASSEFGIGGISYNEQFF.

The rearrangement uses TRBV7-2 and TRBJ1-6; D not resolved. Germline loops: CDR1 SGHTA, CDR2 FQGNSA. The CDR3 has 16 amino acids. V lost 3 bases, J lost 10 bases, and 19 bases lay in between. The CDR3 protein is CASSFSSTPPGSPLHF. The DNA for the CDR3 is TGTGCCAGCAGCTTCTCGTCGACCCCCCCGGGGTCACCCCTCCACTTT.

The chain links TRBV19 to TRBJ1-5; D unclear. Trimming took off 3 bases at V and 3 bases at J, with 9 bases between the two ends. Germline V gene lookup returns CDR1 LNHDA and CDR2 SQIVND (reference sequence). The CDR3 contains 14 residues. DNA of the CDR3: TGTGCCAGTAGTATCGACCTCATCAATCAGCCCCAGCATTTT. Its protein product is CASSIDLINQPQHF. The entire variable domain, with the rest obtained from reference TRBV19 and TRBJ1-5, is as follows: DGGITQSPKYLFRKEGQNVTLSCEQNLNHDAMYWYRQDPGQGLRLIYYSQIVNDFQKGDIAEGYSVSREKKESFPLTVTSAQKNPTAFYLCASSIDLINQPQHFGDGTRLSIL.

This clone is labeled as medium-sized (0.01 to 0.1%). The chain recombines TRBV6-6 with TRBJ2-1; 9 bases are a match to TRBD2. The junction had 9 bases not matched to a gene; V was cut back by 1 base and J by 8 bases. The CDR3 sequence is 16 residues long. Germline V lookup: CDR1 MNHNY, CDR2 SVGAGI (reference sequence). The CDR3 here is CASSYFVAGAPDEQFF. The DNA for the CDR3 is TGTGCCAGCAGTTACTTTGTAGCGGGGGCCCCCGATGAGCAGTTCTTC.

The rearrangement uses TRBV9 and TRBJ1-2, with D tentatively TRBD1 (5 bases). The CDR3 spans 13 residues. The V gene's germline CDR1 is SGDLS and CDR2 YYNGEE. Trimming took 3 bases from V and 6 from J, leaving 12 bases between them. The CDR3 reads CASSESSRDGYTF. In DNA form, the CDR3 reads TGTGCCAGCAGCGAATCCTCCAGGGATGGCTACACCTTC.

This sequence joins TRBV7-6 and TRBJ2-2, with unresolved D. Germline V gives CDR1 SGHVS, CDR2 FNYEAQ. The CDR3 totals 12 residues. Trimming took off 1 base at V and 8 bases at J, with 5 bases between the two ends. In nucleotides, the CDR3 is TGTGCCAGCAGCTTAGATGGGGGGGAGCTGTTTTTT. Its translation: CASSLDGGELFF.

In its sample, this clone was seen a few times. The gene calls are TRBV5-4 and TRBJ1-1; a weak D match, TRBD1 (6 bases). Trimming stripped 4 bases from V and 2 bases from J, with 18 bases between. The CDR3 totals 16 residues. Per the germline V gene, CDR1 is SGHNT and CDR2 is YYREEE (reference sequence). CDR3 amino acids: CASSADQTGFNTEAFF. The CDR3 bases are TGTGCCAGCAGCGCGGACCAGACAGGATTTAACACTGAAGCTTTCTTT. The full variable domain, completed using reference TRBV5-4 and TRBJ1-1, is ETGVTQSPTHLIKTRGQQVTLRCSSQSGHNTVSWYQQALGQGPQFIFQYYREEENGRGNFPPRFSGLQFPNYSSELNVNALELDDSALYLCASSADQTGFNTEAFFGQGTRLTVV.

By share of the sample, this clone is medium-sized (0.01 to 0.1%). V and J are TRBV2 and TRBJ2-2; TRBD1 might be the D (6 bases). CDR3 length equals 13 residues. The germline CDR1 and CDR2 sequences are SNHLY and FYNNEI. Trimming removed 9 bases at V and 6 bases at J, with 14 bases between. The CDR3 spells CARGAGNSGELFF. The CDR3 DNA follows: TGTGCCAGGGGGGCTGGAAACTCCGGGGAGCTGTTTTTT.

The chain is built from TRBV6-5 and TRBJ2-1; 12 bases are a match to TRBD2. Germline V gene data show CDR1 as MNHEY and CDR2 as SVGAGI. The CDR3 contains 16 residues. Unmatched junction bases numbered 5, after V lost 0 bases and J lost 8 bases. Here the CDR3 DNA reads TGTGCCAGCAGTTACTCGACACTAGCGGGAGGATATGAGCAGTTCTTC. It translates to CASSYSTLAGGYEQFF.

The chain uses TRBV7-9 and TRBJ2-7; D gene uncertain. The length of the CDR3 is 12 residues. Trimming stripped 5 bases from V and 1 base from J, with 6 bases between. CDR1 and CDR2 from the germline V gene are SEHNR and FQNEAQ (reference sequence). The CDR3 is CASSGVSYEQYF. For the CDR3, the DNA is TGTGCCAGCAGCGGGGTTTCCTACGAGCAGTACTTC.

The chain employs TRBV28 and TRBJ2-7, with TRBD1 identical over 7 bases. The germline gives CDR1 MDHEN, CDR2 SYDVKM. Losses at the gene ends were 6 bases for V and 0 bases for J; bases not matched to a gene: 8. The CDR3 is 15 residues long. In DNA, the CDR3 is TGTGCCAGCAGACGACAGGGTACGGGCTCCTACGAGCAGTACTTC. This encodes CASRRQGTGSYEQYF.

The J gene is TRBJ2-7, the V gene TRBV4-1; no reliable D call. This CDR3 is built from 13 residues. With 4 bases removed from V and 4 bases from J, the gap between germline ends came to 11 bases. Looked up from germline, CDR1 is MGHRA and CDR2 is YSYEKL. The CDR3: CASSPADGYEQYF. The CDR3 DNA follows: TGCGCCAGCAGCCCCGCGGACGGATACGAGCAGTACTTC.